This entry describes one T cell receptor (beta chain). Antigen specificity is unknown. This specimen belongs to a study of T cell responses to AZD1222 COVID-19 vaccine. General observations from the study: Among vaccine-associated CD4 TCRs, coverage spanned spike, with dominance at 160-218 and 743-854.

Assay used: immunoSEQ multiplex PCR; TCRdb lists only in-frame clones, some missing. The sample holds 95,000 to 150,000 clones; 90% are singletons and the top ten take 4% to 5.5%. This TCR was recovered from an adult in good health. Sequences were derived from peripheral blood, sampled on day 0 of MenACWY control vaccination.

CDR3 in amino acids: CASSTGPSTYNEQYF. DNA for the CDR3: TGTGCCAGCAGTACGGGACCCTCGACGTATAACGAGCAGTACTTC. The chain couples TRBV27 to TRBJ2-7; tentatively, D is TRBD1 or TRBD2 (5 bases each). V was cut by 5 bases and J by 5 bases, with 19 bases left in between. CDR3 length: 15 residues. The germline CDR1 and CDR2 sequences are MNHEY and SMNVEV (reference sequence).